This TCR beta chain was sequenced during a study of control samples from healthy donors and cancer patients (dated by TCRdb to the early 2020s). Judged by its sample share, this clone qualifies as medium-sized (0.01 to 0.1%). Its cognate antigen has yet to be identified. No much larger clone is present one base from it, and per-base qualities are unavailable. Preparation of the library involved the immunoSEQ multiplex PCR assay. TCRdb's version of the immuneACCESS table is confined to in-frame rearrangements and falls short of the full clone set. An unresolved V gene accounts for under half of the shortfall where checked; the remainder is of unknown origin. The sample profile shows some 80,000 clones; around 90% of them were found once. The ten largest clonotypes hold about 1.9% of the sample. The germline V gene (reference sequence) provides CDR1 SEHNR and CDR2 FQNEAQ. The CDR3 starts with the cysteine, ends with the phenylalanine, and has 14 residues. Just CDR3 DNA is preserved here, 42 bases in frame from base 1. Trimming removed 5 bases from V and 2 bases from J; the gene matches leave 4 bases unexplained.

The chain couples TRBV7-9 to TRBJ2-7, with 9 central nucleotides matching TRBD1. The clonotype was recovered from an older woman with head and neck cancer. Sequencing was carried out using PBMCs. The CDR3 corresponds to CASSPRDRAYEQYF. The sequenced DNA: TGTGCCAGCAGCCCCCGGGACAGGGCCTACGAGCAGTACTTC. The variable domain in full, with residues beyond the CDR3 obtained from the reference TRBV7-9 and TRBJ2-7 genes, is DTGVSQNPRHKITKRGQNVTFRCDPISEHNRLYWYRQTLGQGPEFLTYFQNEAQLEKSRLLSDRFSAERPKGSFSTLEIQRTEQGDSAMYLCASSPRDRAYEQYFGPGTRLTVT.